The next 30 T cell receptor beta chains were all read from a single sample in a study of cytomegalovirus exposure and HLA in healthy donors (dated by TCRdb to about 2017). The protocol used for the library was the immunoSEQ multiplex PCR assay. For the multiplex PCR, a mixture combining 60 forward primers for TCR Vbeta segments and 13 reverse primers for TCR Jbeta segments was used. In its TCRdb copy, this immuneACCESS table keeps in-frame sequences only and misses some clones. Where compared with another copy, unresolved V genes explain less than half of these, and the others have no known cause. This sample's table has entries for approximately 58,000 clones. About 3.5% of the sample is taken by the ten largest. The sequenced material came from PBMCs. These receptors all come from a woman between 18 and 30 years old in good health and CMV-seronegative.

This chain links TRBV6-4 with TRBJ2-1; perhaps TRBD2 as D (7 bases). Germline CDR1 is MRHNA and CDR2 is SNTAGT. The CDR3 totals 15 residues. The V and J ends lost 0 bases and 5 bases respectively, with 11 bases between them. The CDR3 region has the DNA TGTGCCAGCAGTGACTCAGGGGGGGGCCACAATGAGCAGTTCTTC. This sequence encodes CASSDSGGGHNEQFF.

V and J are TRBV2 and TRBJ1-2; D gene unclear. In germline, CDR1 is SNHLY, CDR2 FYNNEI. Trimming removed 5 bases from V and 3 bases from J, with 16 bases in between. The CDR3 runs 15 residues. The DNA of the CDR3 is TGTGCCAGCAGTCCTCCCCCGACTATGGACTATGGCTACACCTTC. Its protein is CASSPPPTMDYGYTF.

The rearrangement links TRBV9 to TRBJ1-6, with 10 bases aligning to TRBD1. J was trimmed by 8 bases and V by 3 bases; bases with no gene match: 8. The V gene's germline CDR1 is SGDLS and CDR2 YYNGEE. CDR3 size: 16 residues. The CDR3 DNA is TGTGCCAGCAGCGACAGACAGGGGGCCGGGTATTCACCCCTCCACTTT. Its translation: CASSDRQGAGYSPLHF.

V usage is TRBV6-5 and J usage is TRBJ1-2; 9 bases align to TRBD1. This CDR3 region has 14 residues. Per the germline V gene, CDR1 is MNHEY and CDR2 is SVGAGI. V lost 6 bases, J lost 6 bases, and 8 bases stayed unmatched. Here the CDR3 DNA reads TGTGCCAGCAGCTACAGGGGGCTTGGAGATGGCTACACCTTC. The encoded protein is CASSYRGLGDGYTF.

The rearrangement uses TRBV7-3 and TRBJ2-7; 8 bases are a match to TRBD2. J was trimmed by 3 bases and V by 6 bases; bases with no gene match: 10. Germline CDR1 is SGHTA and CDR2 is FQGTGA. This CDR3 has 15 amino acids. CDR3 sequence: CASSSLAGGDYEQYF. In DNA form, the CDR3 reads TGTGCCAGCAGTTCCCTAGCGGGTGGGGACTACGAGCAGTACTTC.

V and J are TRBV29-1 and TRBJ1-1, with unresolved D. Per the germline V gene, CDR1 is SQVTM and CDR2 is ANQGSEA. The V end lost 3 bases, the J end lost 6 bases, and 8 bases lay between the germline ends. The CDR3 is 11 amino acids. The CDR3 coding sequence is TGCAGCGTTGAGCCCAGATCTGAAGCTTTCTTT. It translates to CSVEPRSEAFF.

The V call is TRBV4-1, the J call TRBJ1-1, with a tentative D call TRBD1 (6 bases). Trimming pared 3 bases from V and 1 base from J, leaving 21 bases between. The germline V gene encodes CDR1 MGHRA and CDR2 YSYEKL. This CDR3 has 18 amino acids. The CDR3 region is CASSHPFKTRGQNTEAFF. CDR3 in DNA: TGCGCCAGCAGCCACCCCTTTAAGACCAGGGGCCAGAACACTGAAGCTTTCTTT.

The chain joins TRBV6-5 to TRBJ1-1; D is perhaps TRBD1 (6 bases). Trimming cost V 7 bases and J 5 bases, with 17 bases left between them. The CDR3 contains 14 residues. Germline CDR1 reads MNHEY; CDR2 reads SVGAGI. The CDR3 nucleotides read TGTGCCAGCAACCTGGGGGCAGGGGTAACTGAAGCTTTCTTT. It specifies CASNLGAGVTEAFF.

The rearrangement joins TRBV2 to TRBJ2-7; D remains ambiguous. Germline-derived CDR1 and CDR2 are SNHLY and FYNNEI. The V and J ends lost 6 bases and 3 bases respectively, with 12 bases between them. This CDR3 has 13 amino acids. Here the CDR3 DNA reads TGTGCCAGCAGGCATACTACTCGCTACGAGCAGTACTTC. As protein: CASRHTTRYEQYF.

V usage is TRBV7-3 and J usage is TRBJ2-2, with D possibly TRBD2 on 7 matching bases. V was clipped by 5 bases and J by 1 base, with 14 bases between them. The CDR3 has 16 residues. Germline lookup yields CDR1 SGHTA and CDR2 FQGTGA. CDR3 DNA: TGTGCCAGCAGCGCTAGGGGGGGGCTGAACACCGGGGAGCTGTTTTTT. Residues: CASSARGGLNTGELFF.

This chain links TRBV11-2 with TRBJ1-2; unclear D gene. V dropped 9 bases and J dropped 2 bases, with 10 bases sitting between them. Looked up from germline, CDR1 is SGHAT and CDR2 is FQNNGV. CDR3 size: 12 residues. The CDR3 coding sequence is TGTGCCAGTAGGCCGGGGAACTATGGCTACACCTTC. This sequence encodes CASRPGNYGYTF.

This chain joins TRBV30 and TRBJ1-2; D is unclear. The length of the CDR3 is 12 residues. Germline CDR1 reads GTSNPN; CDR2 reads SVGIG (reference sequence). V lost 0 bases, J lost 7 bases, and 9 bases lay in between. The CDR3 nucleotides are TGTGCCTGGAGTGTAACAGTTGGTGGCTACACCTTC. Amino acids: CAWSVTVGGYTF.

The gene calls are TRBV19 and TRBJ1-1; 9 bases are shared with TRBD1. Germline V gene sequence: CDR1 LNHDA, CDR2 SQIVND (reference sequence). The CDR3 has 13 residues. The ends lost 3 bases at V and 11 bases at J; junction bases unmatched: 7. CDR3 protein: CASSIFGQGRAFF. The DNA for the CDR3 is TGTGCCAGTAGTATCTTCGGACAGGGGAGGGCTTTCTTT. The full variable domain, completed using reference TRBV19 and TRBJ1-1, is DGGITQSPKYLFRKEGQNVTLSCEQNLNHDAMYWYRQDPGQGLRLIYYSQIVNDFQKGDIAEGYSVSREKKESFPLTVTSAQKNPTAFYLCASSIFGQGRAFFGQGTRLTVV.

The V and J genes are TRBV4-2 and TRBJ1-4; possible D gene TRBD1, 6 bases. The CDR3 has 15 residues. Germline lookup yields CDR1 LGHNA and CDR2 YNFKEQ. The V end was cut by 1 base, the J end by 6 bases, with 12 bases between. The CDR3 DNA follows: TGTGCCAGCAGCCAAGGAGGGGGTCAGGATGAAAAACTGTTTTTT. As protein: CASSQGGGQDEKLFF.

The V and J genes are TRBV11-3 and TRBJ1-1; D is uncertain. Germline assignment: CDR1 SGHNT and CDR2 YENEEA. The length of the CDR3 is 13 residues. Trimming removed 5 bases at V and 10 bases at J, with 17 bases between. DNA for the CDR3: TGTGCCAGCAGCCTTCAGTGGTCCCGGGGAGCTTTCTTT. It translates to CASSLQWSRGAFF.

This CDR3 is CASNPGGGRTDTQYF. The CDR3 DNA reads TGTGCCAGCAACCCGGGAGGGGGTCGCACAGATACGCAGTATTTT. The rearrangement links TRBV28 to TRBJ2-3, with 8 bases aligning to TRBD2. Germline CDR1 and CDR2: MDHEN and SYDVKM. CDR3 size: 15 residues. V lost 7 bases and J lost 1; bases outside the gene matches: 7.

The V and J genes are TRBV9 and TRBJ1-4; D not certain. V lost 3 bases and J lost 1, with 7 bases in between. CDR1 is SGDLS, CDR2 YYNGEE, per germline. The CDR3 covers 14 residues. The CDR3 nucleotides are TGTGCCAGCAGCGATGCCGGAACTAATGAAAAACTGTTTTTT. Protein sequence: CASSDAGTNEKLFF.

V gene TRBV5-6 combines with J gene TRBJ1-2, with unresolved D. The germline CDR1 and CDR2 sequences are SGHDT and YYEEEE. This CDR3 is 15 amino acids long. Trimming removed 4 bases from V and 0 bases from J, with 13 bases in between. CDR3 loop: CASSLAGTANYGYTF. As DNA, the CDR3 is TGTGCCAGCAGCCTAGCCGGAACAGCTAACTATGGCTACACCTTC.

The chain is built from TRBV5-1 and TRBJ2-2; 8 positions agree with TRBD1. CDR1 is SGHRS and CDR2 is YFSETQ in the germline V gene. This CDR3 is 15 amino acids long. V was clipped by 2 bases and J by 2 bases; unmatched bases: 2. This CDR3 is CASSFQGANTGELFF. The DNA of the CDR3 is TGCGCCAGCAGCTTTCAGGGGGCCAACACCGGGGAGCTGTTTTTT. Full variable domain (missing parts from reference TRBV5-1 and TRBJ2-2): KAGVTQTPRYLIKTRGQQVTLSCSPISGHRSVSWYQQTPGQGLQFLFEYFSETQRNKGNFPGRFSGRQFSNSRSEMNVSTLELGDSALYLCASSFQGANTGELFFGEGSRLTVL.

The rearrangement links TRBV9 to TRBJ2-1; TRBD1 matches at 7 bases. CDR3 length: 14 amino acids. With 3 bases clipped from V and 5 bases from J, the junction kept 5 bases outside the gene matches. Germline V gene sequence: CDR1 SGDLS, CDR2 YYNGEE. The CDR3 DNA reads as TGTGCCAGCAGCGCAGGGACAGCACACAATGAGCAGTTCTTC. Its translation is CASSAGTAHNEQFF.

This chain links TRBV30 with TRBJ2-3; the match to TRBD2 covers 9 bases. The V gene end was trimmed by 3 bases and the J gene end by 11 bases; junction bases not matched to a gene: 6. The CDR3 spans 12 residues. The germline V gene has CDR1 GTSNPN and CDR2 SVGIG (reference sequence). The CDR3 coding sequence is TGTGCCTGGAGCCAGCTAGCGGGGAGGCAGTATTTT. Residues: CAWSQLAGRQYF.

The chain uses TRBV19 and TRBJ1-1, with no clear D. Germline-derived CDR1 and CDR2 are LNHDA and SQIVND (reference sequence). V lost 3 bases and J lost 4, with 12 bases in between. The CDR3 has 14 residues. CDR3 DNA: TGTGCCAGTAGTATTAGCGTTGGTGCCACTGAAGCTTTCTTT. This encodes CASSISVGATEAFF. Drawing the rest from reference TRBV19 and TRBJ1-1, the complete variable domain is DGGITQSPKYLFRKEGQNVTLSCEQNLNHDAMYWYRQDPGQGLRLIYYSQIVNDFQKGDIAEGYSVSREKKESFPLTVTSAQKNPTAFYLCASSISVGATEAFFGQGTRLTVV.

The chain recombines TRBV9 with TRBJ1-2; D possibly corresponds to TRBD1 (6 bases). Per germline, CDR1 SGDLS and CDR2 YYNGEE. The V end was cut by 5 bases, the J end by 5 bases, with 10 bases between. CDR3 length equals 12 residues. The CDR3 nucleotides are TGTGCCAGCAGGGAGCAGGGGTATGGCTACACCTTC. It yields the protein CASREQGYGYTF. Full variable domain (outside the CDR3, taken from reference TRBV9 and TRBJ1-2): DSGVTQTPKHLITATGQRVTLRCSPRSGDLSVYWYQQSLDQGLQFLIQYYNGEERAKGNILERFSAQQFPDLHSELNLSSLELGDSALYFCASREQGYGYTFGSGTRLTVV.

The CDR3 sequence: CASSWPGGGNEQYF. DNA for the CDR3: TGTGCCAGCAGCTGGCCCGGGGGAGGAAACGAGCAGTACTTC. V usage is TRBV7-9 and J usage is TRBJ2-7; possible D gene TRBD2, 6 bases. Germline values: CDR1 SEHNR, CDR2 FQNEAQ (reference sequence). This CDR3 has 14 residues. Trimming took 4 bases from V and 5 from J, leaving 15 bases between them.

V and J are TRBV4-1 and TRBJ2-2, with TRBD1 as a possible D gene (6 bases). V lost 2 bases and J 6 bases, leaving 13 bases between the germline ends. CDR1 is MGHRA, CDR2 YSYEKL, per germline. The CDR3 extends over 15 amino acids. This chain's CDR3 is CASSQLQGVAGELFF. The CDR3, as DNA: TGCGCCAGCAGCCAACTACAGGGAGTCGCCGGGGAGCTGTTTTTT.

V is TRBV29-1 and J is TRBJ1-1; 7 nucleotides match TRBD1. The trim removed 7 bases at V and 2 bases at J, leaving 7 bases unmatched. The CDR3 extends over 13 amino acids. The V gene's germline CDR1 is SQVTM and CDR2 ANQGSEA. CDR3 sequence reads: CSAVQGSNTEAFF. The CDR3 DNA is TGCAGCGCTGTACAGGGGTCTAACACTGAAGCTTTCTTT.

The chain combines TRBV7-3 with TRBJ2-7; D is possibly TRBD1 (6 bases). The V end lost 5 bases, the J end lost 3 bases, and 14 bases lay between the germline ends. The CDR3 has 14 residues. From germline, CDR1 is SGHTA and CDR2 FQGTGA. The CDR3 sequence is CASSPQGLNYEQYF. CDR3 in DNA: TGTGCCAGCAGCCCGCAGGGGCTGAACTACGAGCAGTACTTC. The full variable domain, rest sourced from reference TRBV7-3 and TRBJ2-7, is GAGVSQTPSNKVTEKGKYVELRCDPISGHTALYWYRQSLGQGPEFLIYFQGTGAADDSGLPNDRFFAVRPEGSVSTLKIQRTERGDSAVYLCASSPQGLNYEQYFGPGTRLTVT.

The chain carries TRBV6-1 and TRBJ1-4; D possibly corresponds to TRBD1 (5 bases). The V and J ends lost 2 bases and 8 bases respectively, with 27 bases between them. The CDR3 is 19 amino acids. Germline-derived CDR1 and CDR2 are MNHNS and SASEGT. CDR3 DNA: TGTGCCAGCAGTGAATCTCATGGGGCAGGGATTTCGGTTGAAGAAAAACTGTTTTTT. Protein: CASSESHGAGISVEEKLFF.

About this clone itself: The identical CDR3 is also encoded by other nucleotide sequences in the sample. The chain joins TRBV6-1 to TRBJ1-2; D unclear. The V gene lost 6 bases and the J gene lost 4 bases, with 15 bases spanning the gap. The length of the CDR3 is 14 residues. The germline gives CDR1 MNHNS, CDR2 SASEGT. CDR3 in amino acids: CASSPREGGYGYTF. DNA of the CDR3: TGTGCCAGCAGCCCCCGGGAGGGTGGCTATGGCTACACCTTC.

V and J are TRBV30 and TRBJ1-1, with 9 bases fitting TRBD1. This CDR3 region has 13 residues. Unmatched junction bases numbered 9, after V lost 6 bases and J lost 7 bases. The germline gives CDR1 GTSNPN, CDR2 SVGIG (reference sequence). The CDR3 coding sequence is TGTGCCTGTGGCTGGACAGGGGCTAGTGAAGCTTTCTTT. It specifies CACGWTGASEAFF.